This TCR beta chain was identified in a study of blood T cell repertoires in COVID-19. Study-level information: PBMCs, B-cell-depleted T cells, or T cells were the source of the cDNA or gDNA that made up the material.

V dropped 6 bases and J dropped 10 bases, with 15 bases sitting between them. Germline-derived CDR1 and CDR2 are MNHEY and SVGEGT. The CDR3 loop spans 13 amino acids. The data were produced by immunoSEQ multiplex PCR, yet TCRdb's version contains in-frame clones alone and is incomplete. The sample has about 220,000 clones, 70% to 90% seen once. The origin of this receptor is a woman in her 70s with COVID-19, enrolled during active disease. Sequencing was done on a sample of peripheral blood. This chain connects TRBV6-2 or TRBV6-3 to TRBJ1-4; D is unresolved. For the CDR3, the DNA is TGTGCCAGCAGCAGACACGGATACGGAAAACTGTTTTTT. It yields the protein CASSRHGYGKLFF.